The sequence of this T cell receptor (beta chain) was determined in a study of T cells in tuberculosis. Study as a whole: The T cells targeted glucose monomycolate, a mycobacterial lipid, via CD1B. General study results and limits: A GMM-specific repertoire classifier reached 80% to 90% accuracy, AUROC under 0.95.

Each clinical donor contributed on average approximately 93,000 T cells from unsorted cryopreserved PBMC. About this clone itself: Its antigen is not known.

The protocol was immunoSEQ multiplex PCR, while the TCRdb copy is restricted to in-frame clones and leaves out a portion. This table holds fewer than 40,000 clones, 94% found once. CDR1 and CDR2 (germline): SGHDT, YYEEEE. V lost 2 bases and J 6 bases, leaving 11 bases between the germline ends. The CDR3 covers 14 residues. The sequence was collected from a donor aged 10-29 years with latent tuberculosis or without tuberculosis infection. Sequencing was carried out using PBMCs. The rearrangement joins TRBV5-6 to TRBJ1-4; D perhaps matches TRBD1 (6 bases). CDR3 sequence reads: CASSFDGQHEKLFF. The DNA of the CDR3 is TGTGCCAGCAGCTTTGACGGACAGCATGAAAAACTGTTTTTT.